These 5 T cell receptor beta chains were sequenced from one sample in a study of T-cell reconstitution after alpha-beta-depleted transplantation in children. Construction of the TCRbeta library involved unique molecular identifiers. One entry per CDR3 protein, called by TCRdb with MiXCR from the PCR reads. The data show a few hundred thousand distinct CDR3 sequences, about an eighth seen once. The starting material was PBMCs, mostly from graft donor cells, obtained 360 days after TCRalphabeta/CD19-depleted stem cell transplant. The receptor set was obtained from a male patient between 10 and 17 years old who had a stem cell transplant for acute myeloid leukemia, so the T cells may come from the graft donor.

The rearrangement joins TRBV24-1 to TRBJ2-1; D remains ambiguous. In germline, CDR1 is KGHDR, CDR2 SFDVKD. Trimming removed 0 bases at V and 1 base at J, with 9 bases between. This CDR3 region has 16 residues. The DNA of the CDR3 is TGTGCCACCAGTGATTTGCAGGCTGAGTCCTACAATGAGCAGTTCTTC. This codes for CATSDLQAESYNEQFF.

This sequence joins TRBV4-2 and TRBJ2-7; TRBD2 matches at 7 bases. CDR1 and CDR2 (germline): LGHNA, YNFKEQ. The CDR3 has 16 amino acids. Unmatched junction bases numbered 11, after V lost 3 bases and J lost 3 bases. The CDR3 DNA reads TGTGCCAGCAGCCAGGGAGCCATAGCGGGCCACTACGAGCAGTACTTC. Its protein is CASSQGAIAGHYEQYF.

This clonotype was detected only a few times. The genes are TRBV6-2 or TRBV6-3 and TRBJ2-7, with 10 bases matching TRBD2. V lost 1 base and J lost 5; bases outside the gene matches: 14. Germline CDR1 MNHEY, CDR2 SVGEGT. The CDR3 runs to 18 residues. CDR3 amino acids: CASSYLAGGKYLYHEQYF. Here the CDR3 DNA reads TGTGCCAGCAGTTACTTAGCGGGAGGAAAGTATTTATATCACGAGCAGTACTTC.

This clonotype has ten or more counts. The chain carries TRBV11-2 and TRBJ2-5; 11 bases are shared with TRBD2. This CDR3 has 16 residues. Trimming took 1 base from V and 5 from J; bases not matched to a gene: 6. Germline values: CDR1 SGHAT, CDR2 FQNNGV. The DNA for the CDR3 is TGTGCCAGCAGCTTAGTAACTAGCGGGAGAGGGGAGACCCAGTACTTC. Residues: CASSLVTSGRGETQYF.

A few counts support this clonotype. The V gene is TRBV5-8, the J gene TRBJ1-5, with D uncertain. The germline V gene encodes CDR1 SGHTS and CDR2 YDEGEE. V lost 1 base, J lost 4 bases, and 9 bases lay in between. CDR3 length: 14 amino acids. CDR3 nucleotide sequence: TGTGCCAGCAGCTTGTTCCCGATGAATCAGCCCCAGCATTTT. Translating gives CASSLFPMNQPQHF.